This TCR beta chain comes out of a study of cytomegalovirus exposure and HLA in healthy donors. The CDR3 consists of 15 residues. With V trimmed by 5 bases and J by 1 base, 6 bases remained unmatched. Germline CDR1 and CDR2: SGHNT and YENEEA. This PCR relied on a set of 60 Vbeta primers and 13 Jbeta primers. Sequenced by immunoSEQ multiplex PCR; TCRdb stores in-frame clones only, minus some. Its table records about 39,000 clones. Material for sequencing was PBMCs. This clonotype was sampled from a woman aged 30 to 39 in good health and CMV-seropositive. The V call is TRBV11-3, the J call TRBJ2-3; 7 bases line up with TRBD1. CDR3 in amino acids: CASSNRGQGTDTQYF. The CDR3 coding sequence is TGTGCCAGCAGCAATCGAGGACAGGGCACAGATACGCAGTATTTT. Together with reference TRBV11-3 and TRBJ2-3, the CDR3 gives the full variable domain: EAGVVQSPRYKIIEKKQPVAFWCNPISGHNTLYWYLQNLGQGPELLIRYENEEAVDDSQLPKDRFSAERLKGVDSTLKIQPAELGDSAVYLCASSNRGQGTDTQYFGPGTRLTVL.